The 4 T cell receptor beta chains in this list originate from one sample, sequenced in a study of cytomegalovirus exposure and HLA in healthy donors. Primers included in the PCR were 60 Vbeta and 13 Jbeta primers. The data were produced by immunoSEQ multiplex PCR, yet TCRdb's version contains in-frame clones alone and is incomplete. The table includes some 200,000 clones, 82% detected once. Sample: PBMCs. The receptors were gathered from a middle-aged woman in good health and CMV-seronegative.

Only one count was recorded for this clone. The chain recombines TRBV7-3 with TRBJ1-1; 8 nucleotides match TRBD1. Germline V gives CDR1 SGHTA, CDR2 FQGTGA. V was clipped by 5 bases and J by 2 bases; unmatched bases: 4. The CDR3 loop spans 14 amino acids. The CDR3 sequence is CASSETGGNTEAFF. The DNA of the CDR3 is TGTGCCAGCAGCGAAACAGGGGGAAACACTGAAGCTTTCTTT.

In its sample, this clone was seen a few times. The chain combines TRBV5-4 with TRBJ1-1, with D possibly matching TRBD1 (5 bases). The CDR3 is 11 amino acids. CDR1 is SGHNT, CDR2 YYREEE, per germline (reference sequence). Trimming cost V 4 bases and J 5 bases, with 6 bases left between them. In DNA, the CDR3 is TGTGCCAGCAGCCGGACAACTGAAGCTTTCTTT. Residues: CASSRTTEAFF.

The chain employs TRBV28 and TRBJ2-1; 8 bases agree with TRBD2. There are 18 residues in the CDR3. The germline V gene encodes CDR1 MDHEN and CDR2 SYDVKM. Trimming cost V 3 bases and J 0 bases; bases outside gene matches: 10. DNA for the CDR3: TGTGCCAGCAGTTTTCTAGCGGGCAAAGCCAGCTCCTACAATGAGCAGTTCTTC. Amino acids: CASSFLAGKASSYNEQFF.

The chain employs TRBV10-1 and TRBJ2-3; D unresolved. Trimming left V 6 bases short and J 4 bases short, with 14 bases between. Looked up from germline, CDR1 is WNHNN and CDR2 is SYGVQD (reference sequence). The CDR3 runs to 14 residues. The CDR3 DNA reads TGCGCCAGCAGCGATACTGAGGTCCCAGATACGCAGTATTTT. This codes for CASSDTEVPDTQYF.